Each of the 29 T cell receptor beta chains below was sequenced from the same sample in a study of blood T cell repertoires in COVID-19. Libraries were prepared by immunoSEQ multiplex PCR; TCRdb keeps only in-frame clonotypes and omits some of them. This table holds approximately 97,000 clones, about 85% found once. The specimen was peripheral blood. The source is a man in his fifties with active COVID-19.

The chain couples TRBV4-2 to TRBJ2-1; a possible D gene is TRBD2 (6 bases). The CDR3 covers 14 residues. CDR1 is LGHNA, CDR2 YNFKEQ, per germline. V lost 0 bases, J lost 9 bases, and 12 bases lay in between. The CDR3 here is CASSQDLLAGEQFF. DNA of the CDR3: TGTGCCAGCAGCCAAGATCTACTAGCCGGTGAGCAGTTCTTC.

The chain carries TRBV6-5 and TRBJ2-5, with TRBD2 matching 10 bases. The ends lost 8 bases at V and 3 bases at J; junction bases unmatched: 3. Germline values: CDR1 MNHEY, CDR2 SVGAGI. This CDR3 is built from 13 residues. CDR3 loop: CASRSGGEETQYF. In DNA, the CDR3 is TGTGCCAGCCGGAGCGGGGGGGAAGAGACCCAGTACTTC.

This clone was recorded only once. The chain combines TRBV7-3 with TRBJ2-7; tentative D call: TRBD1 (6 bases). V lost 4 bases and J 6 bases, leaving 16 bases between the germline ends. This CDR3 has 14 amino acids. CDR1 is SGHTA and CDR2 is FQGTGA in the germline V gene. CDR3 sequence reads: CASSSLGGPSEQYF. The CDR3 DNA follows: TGTGCCAGCAGCTCCCTAGGGGGTCCCAGCGAGCAGTACTTC.

V is TRBV11-1 and J is TRBJ2-7, with TRBD2 matching over 7 bases. The CDR3 has 15 residues. J was trimmed by 4 bases and V by 3 bases; bases with no gene match: 9. Germline V CDR1 and CDR2: SGHAT, FQDESV (reference sequence). In nucleotides, the CDR3 is TGTGCCAGCAGCTTTTTCCGAAGCGGGGCGTACGAGCAGTACTTC. This encodes CASSFFRSGAYEQYF.

This rearrangement joins TRBV4-2 to TRBJ2-3; TRBD2 agrees at 12 bases. The germline V gene has CDR1 LGHNA and CDR2 YNFKEQ. CDR3 length equals 12 residues. Trimming removed 1 base from V and 13 bases from J; junction bases left unmatched: 0. CDR3 region: CASSQGTSGEYF. DNA of the CDR3: TGTGCCAGCAGCCAAGGGACTAGCGGGGAGTATTTT.

V and J are TRBV29-1 and TRBJ1-2; TRBD1 might be the D (5 bases). V was cut by 4 bases and J by 8 bases, with 11 bases left in between. Germline V CDR1 and CDR2: SQVTM, ANQGSEA. The CDR3 is 11 residues long. CDR3 amino acids: CSVVSGGGYTF. As DNA, the CDR3 is TGCAGCGTTGTTTCGGGGGGAGGCTACACCTTC.

At least ten counts were recorded for this clone. V is TRBV5-4 and J is TRBJ1-1; the D gene is possibly TRBD1 (5 bases). This CDR3 is 13 amino acids long. Deletions cut 9 bases from V and 5 bases from J, with 17 bases between. Germline lookup yields CDR1 SGHNT and CDR2 YYREEE (reference sequence). CDR3 DNA sequence: TGTGCCACCTGGGTGGAGGGGTCGACTGAAGCTTTCTTT. Protein product: CATWVEGSTEAFF. The variable domain in full, completed from reference TRBV5-4 and TRBJ1-1, reads ETGVTQSPTHLIKTRGQQVTLRCSSQSGHNTVSWYQQALGQGPQFIFQYYREEENGRGNFPPRFSGLQFPNYSSELNVNALELDDSALYLCATWVEGSTEAFFGQGTRLTVV.

The V call is TRBV2, the J call TRBJ1-3, with D uncertain. The CDR3 covers 15 residues. V was shortened by 6 bases and J by 0 bases, with 12 bases between the two germline ends. Germline V gene lookup returns CDR1 SNHLY and CDR2 FYNNEI. The CDR3 protein is CASSPFISSGNTIYF. In DNA form, the CDR3 reads TGTGCCAGCAGCCCATTTATTAGCTCTGGAAACACCATATATTTT.

The rearrangement links TRBV5-6 to TRBJ2-2; D is unresolved. Per germline, CDR1 SGHDT and CDR2 YYEEEE. The CDR3 is 16 amino acids. The ends were cut back, 4 bases at V and 0 bases at J, with 13 bases in the middle. CDR3 in DNA: TGTGCCAGCAGCAACGCCGGGTGGGCGAACACCGGGGAGCTGTTTTTT. This sequence encodes CASSNAGWANTGELFF.

The gene calls are TRBV6-5 and TRBJ1-3; D unclear. V lost 6 bases, J lost 4 bases, and 10 bases lay in between. Germline CDR1 MNHEY, CDR2 SVGAGI. The CDR3 runs to 13 residues. The CDR3 protein is CASSSTSGNTIYF. In DNA, the CDR3 is TGTGCCAGCAGCTCAACTTCGGGAAACACCATATATTTT.

This sequence joins TRBV30 and TRBJ2-5; D unresolved. CDR3 size: 11 residues. Germline V gene lookup returns CDR1 GTSNPN and CDR2 SVGIG (reference sequence). Deletions cut 0 bases from V and 5 bases from J, with 4 bases between. Here the CDR3 DNA reads TGTGCCTGGAGTGTACAGGAGACCCAGTACTTC. It specifies CAWSVQETQYF.

A single count supports this clone. The genes are TRBV19 and TRBJ2-3; 8 nucleotides align to TRBD2. CDR1 and CDR2 (germline): LNHDA, SQIVND (reference sequence). The CDR3 runs 17 residues. Losses at the gene ends were 4 bases for V and 2 bases for J; bases not matched to a gene: 11. Written as DNA, the CDR3 is TGTGCCAGTAGTACCCGGACTCGCGGGGGGCCCACAGATACGCAGTATTTT. Its protein product is CASSTRTRGGPTDTQYF.

The chain is built from TRBV6-2 or TRBV6-3 and TRBJ2-5; tentative D call: TRBD1 (6 bases). The CDR3 extends over 12 amino acids. V lost 6 bases and J lost 4, with 9 bases in between. Germline V gene data show CDR1 as MNHEY and CDR2 as SVGEGT. The CDR3 nucleotides are TGTGCCAGCAGCCTACAGGGAGAGACCCAGTACTTC. It yields the protein CASSLQGETQYF.

The chain's CDR3 is CSAKGGLVQYF. CDR3 nucleotides: TGCAGTGCTAAGGGGGGGTTGGTGCAGTACTTC. The chain joins TRBV20-1 to TRBJ2-7, with a tentative D call TRBD2 (7 bases). V was cut by 4 bases and J by 9 bases, with 13 bases left in between. The CDR3 spans 11 residues. CDR1 and CDR2 from the germline V gene are DFQATT and SNEGSKA (reference sequence).

This clone was seen more than once but under ten times. J is TRBJ2-7 and V is TRBV7-9, with D tentatively TRBD1 (6 bases). V lost 8 bases and J 1 base, leaving 12 bases between the germline ends. CDR1 and CDR2 from the germline V gene are SEHNR and FQNEAQ (reference sequence). This CDR3 is 13 amino acids long. The CDR3 DNA reads as TGTGCCAGCGGAATAGGACAGTCCTACGAGCAGTACTTC. Encoded protein: CASGIGQSYEQYF.

This chain links TRBV5-4 with TRBJ2-3; 9 bases agree with TRBD2. Germline values: CDR1 SGHNT, CDR2 YYREEE (reference sequence). CDR3 length: 14 amino acids. The V and J ends lost 2 bases and 5 bases, in that order; junction bases with no gene match: 3. The CDR3 reads CASSFSGGVDTQYF. CDR3 coding DNA: TGTGCCAGCAGCTTTAGCGGGGGAGTAGATACGCAGTATTTT.

This chain connects TRBV4-2 to TRBJ1-5, with a weak D call TRBD1 (5 bases). The V end was cut by 3 bases, the J end by 6 bases, with 9 bases between. This CDR3 comprises 13 residues. Per the germline V gene, CDR1 is LGHNA and CDR2 is YNFKEQ. CDR3 sequence reads: CASSQGGTQPQHF. Here the CDR3 DNA reads TGTGCCAGCAGCCAGGGAGGGACTCAGCCCCAGCATTTT.

The chain's CDR3 is CASSFSRQGASDTQYF. The CDR3 DNA sequence: TGTGCCAGCAGTTTTTCGAGACAGGGGGCCTCAGATACGCAGTATTTT. The chain uses TRBV25-1 and TRBJ2-3, with 10 bases identical to TRBD1. V lost 5 bases and J lost 4; bases outside the gene matches: 9. This CDR3 is built from 16 residues. The germline V gene encodes CDR1 MGHDK and CDR2 SYGVNS.

J is TRBJ2-1 and V is TRBV6-4; 11 nucleotides align to TRBD2. The germline gives CDR1 MRHNA, CDR2 SNTAGT. The length of the CDR3 is 17 residues. Germline trimming cut 5 bases from V and 7 bases from J; bases unmatched to any gene: 13. CDR3: CASSLTPGLAAGNEQFF. The CDR3 region has the DNA TGTGCCAGCAGTCTTACCCCGGGACTAGCGGCGGGGAATGAGCAGTTCTTC.

The sample holds one count of this clone. The chain carries TRBV9 and TRBJ1-4, with D possibly being TRBD1 (6 bases). The CDR3 loop spans 13 amino acids. V lost 3 bases and J lost 8, with 11 bases in between. In germline, CDR1 is SGDLS, CDR2 YYNGEE. CDR3 residues: CASSDRVGEKLFF. The DNA for the CDR3 is TGTGCCAGCAGCGACAGGGTTGGAGAAAAACTGTTTTTT.

This clone showed up just a few times. The genes are TRBV30 and TRBJ2-2, with 16 bases identical to TRBD2. This CDR3 has 14 residues. The J segment lost 7 bases and the V segment lost 8 bases, leaving 4 bases of the junction unmatched. Germline lookup yields CDR1 GTSNPN and CDR2 SVGIG (reference sequence). In DNA form, the CDR3 reads TGTGCCGGGACTAGCGGGGGGGCAGGCGGGGAGCTGTTTTTT. Translated, it gives CAGTSGGAGGELFF.

J is TRBJ2-5 and V is TRBV6-4, with TRBD1 matching over 9 bases. Looked up from germline, CDR1 is MRHNA and CDR2 is SNTAGT. There are 23 residues in the CDR3. With 0 bases clipped from V and 6 bases from J, the junction kept 29 bases outside the gene matches. The CDR3 DNA sequence: TGTGCCAGCAGTGACTCCCGACCCAGCCGGAGGGTGAAACCGGGACAGGGATTACAGACCCAGTACTTC. Its translation: CASSDSRPSRRVKPGQGLQTQYF.

This chain joins TRBV7-9 and TRBJ2-5; 8 bases match TRBD2. Germline-derived CDR1 and CDR2 are SEHNR and FQNEAQ (reference sequence). The J segment lost 9 bases and the V segment lost 5 bases, leaving 11 bases of the junction unmatched. This CDR3 is built from 14 residues. The CDR3 reads CASSPQTLAGAQYF. The CDR3, as DNA: TGTGCCAGCAGCCCCCAAACCCTAGCGGGTGCCCAGTACTTC.

This chain uses TRBV2 with TRBJ2-1, with 7 bases aligning to TRBD2. This CDR3 comprises 13 residues. After removal of 1 base from V and 15 bases from J, the junction contained 9 bases not matched to a gene. The V gene's germline CDR1 is SNHLY and CDR2 FYNNEI. The CDR3 DNA is TGTGCCAGCAGTGAAGGACTAGCCCGCGCCGGGTTCTTC. It encodes CASSEGLARAGFF.

The chain employs TRBV2 and TRBJ1-2; D remains unclear. This CDR3 contains 11 residues. Germline CDR1 and CDR2: SNHLY and FYNNEI. Trimming shortened V by 4 bases and J by 13 bases, and 13 bases separated the two germline ends. The chain's CDR3 is CASSGGIAGTF. The CDR3 DNA reads TGTGCCAGCAGTGGGGGTATCGCGGGCACCTTC.

V is TRBV7-2 and J is TRBJ2-7; possible D gene TRBD1, 5 bases. CDR1 and CDR2 from the germline V gene are SGHTA and FQGNSA. The CDR3 extends over 15 amino acids. Trimming cost V 2 bases and J 3 bases, with 14 bases left between them. The CDR3 DNA sequence: TGTGCCAGCAGCTTAAGACTTGGGGCAGGCTACGAGCAGTACTTC. Translated: CASSLRLGAGYEQYF. The whole variable domain, remainder taken from reference TRBV7-2 and TRBJ2-7, is GAGVSQSPSNKVTEKGKDVELRCDPISGHTALYWYRQSLGQGLEFLIYFQGNSAPDKSGLPSDRFSAERTGGSVSTLTIQRTQQEDSAVYLCASSLRLGAGYEQYFGPGTRLTVT.

The J gene is TRBJ2-7, the V gene TRBV11-3; 16 nucleotides agree with TRBD2. The CDR3 has 16 residues. Per germline, CDR1 SGHNT and CDR2 YENEEA. J gave up 7 bases and V 5 bases, and 8 bases lay outside the gene matches. Here the CDR3 reads CASSPGTSGGAGEQYF. As DNA, the CDR3 is TGTGCCAGCAGCCCCGGGACTAGCGGGGGGGCCGGGGAGCAGTACTTC.

This sequence joins TRBV14 and TRBJ2-7; 7 bases are a match to TRBD2. Germline trimming cut 4 bases from V and 3 bases from J; bases unmatched to any gene: 9. Germline CDR1 SGHDN, CDR2 FVKESK. The CDR3 is 15 amino acids. CDR3 sequence reads: CASSPAGLTSYEQYF. CDR3 DNA sequence: TGTGCCAGCAGCCCTGCGGGACTAACCAGCTACGAGCAGTACTTC.

This clone was seen once. The rearrangement joins TRBV5-4 to TRBJ2-1; the D is unclear. Trimming removed 2 bases at V and 5 bases at J, with 2 bases between. This CDR3 spans 11 amino acids. Germline CDR1 reads SGHNT; CDR2 reads YYREEE (reference sequence). CDR3 residues: CASSFNNEQFF. Written as DNA, the CDR3 is TGTGCCAGCAGCTTCAACAATGAGCAGTTCTTC.